This T cell receptor (beta chain) was documented in a study of blood T cell repertoires in COVID-19. Study information: COVID-19 samples, acute and convalescent, were from the United States, Italy and Spain. T cells, B-cell-depleted T cells, or PBMCs provided the cDNA or gDNA that served as material.

This CDR3 has 15 residues. V was trimmed by 2 bases and J by 5 bases, leaving 15 bases between them. CDR1 is KGHSH and CDR2 is LQKENI in the germline V gene. Under the authors' procedure: Amplified reference gene primers provided the basis for estimating nucleated cell counts. The assay was immunoSEQ multiplex PCR, and TCRdb's table has in-frame clones only and misses some. V, J and clone size derive from that table, while D and trimming were established from the DNA sequence. Of some 150,000 clones in the sample, around nine tenths were seen once. J is TRBJ2-5 and V is TRBV18, with a weak D call TRBD2 (6 bases). This clonotype was obtained from a man aged 65 to 85 with acute or convalescent COVID-19. Sequencing was carried out using peripheral blood. Here the CDR3 reads CASSPTGVTMETQYF. CDR3 DNA: TGTGCCAGCTCACCAACGGGGGTCACCATGGAGACCCAGTACTTC.